The rows below give T cell receptor beta chains drawn from one sample of a study of blood T cell repertoires in COVID-19. The assay was immunoSEQ multiplex PCR, and TCRdb's table has in-frame clones only and misses some. Counted here are almost 500,000 clones, roughly nine tenths occurring once; the ten biggest clones make up 6.5% to 8.5%. Sequencing input: PBMCs or T cells enriched from blood (not recorded which). These receptors originate from a woman aged 55-70 years who had recovered from COVID-19. The CDR3 runs from the conserved cysteine through the conserved F or W. The D gene is left open where the match is weak. Clone size, where shown, is once, few, many, or a class for clones that have expanded.

TRBV5-1	TRBD1	TRBJ1-1	14	few	CASSLAGGTDEAFF	TGCGCCAGCAGCTTGGCAGGGGGCACGGATGAAGCTTTCTTT
TRBV7-6	NA	TRBJ2-2	14	NA	CASSEMGGPGELFF	TGTGCCAGCAGCGAAATGGGGGGTCCCGGGGAGCTGTTTTTT
TRBV11-3	NA	TRBJ2-2	14	NA	CASSPGTPTGELFF	TGTGCCAGCAGTCCCGGGACACCCACCGGGGAGCTGTTTTTT
TRBV5-1	TRBD1	TRBJ1-4	15	NA	CASSLMGTANEKLFF	TGCGCCAGCAGCTTGATGGGGACAGCTAATGAAAAACTGTTTTTT
TRBV20-1	NA	TRBJ1-2	14	NA	CSASGEGADYGYTF	TGCAGTGCTAGTGGGGAGGGTGCGGACTATGGCTACACCTTC
TRBV9	TRBD1	TRBJ2-1	15	NA	CASSPMTGWGNEQFF	TGTGCCAGCAGCCCTATGACAGGGTGGGGGAATGAGCAGTTCTTC
TRBV4-2	NA	TRBJ1-5	16	NA	CASSPPGGNSNQPQHF	TGTGCCAGCAGCCCCCCCGGGGGGAATAGCAATCAGCCCCAGCATTTT
TRBV11-2	NA	TRBJ1-4	16	NA	CASSIPPGLRHEKLFF	TGTGCCAGCAGCATCCCCCCGGGACTCAGACATGAAAAACTGTTTTTT
TRBV10-3	TRBD1	TRBJ1-2	14	NA	CAITGTAQGSGYTF	TGTGCCATCACCGGGACAGCCCAAGGTAGCGGCTACACCTTC
TRBV5-1	NA	TRBJ1-4	13	NA	CASSSGSNEKLFF	TGCGCCAGCAGCTCGGGGTCTAATGAAAAACTGTTTTTT
TRBV5-1	TRBD2	TRBJ2-3	14	NA	CASSLMTSGDTQYF	TGCGCCAGCAGCTTGATGACTAGCGGTGATACGCAGTATTTT
TRBV27	TRBD2	TRBJ2-1	13	once	CASSLYGGDEQFF	TGTGCCAGCAGTTTATACGGGGGGGATGAGCAGTTCTTC
TRBV6-5	NA	TRBJ1-1	16	NA	CASSYSNGALNTEAFF	TGTGCCAGCAGTTACTCGAATGGGGCCTTGAACACTGAAGCTTTCTTT
TRBV7-9	NA	TRBJ1-1	14	NA	CASSFEQSNTEAFF	TGTGCCAGCAGCTTCGAACAGAGTAACACTGAAGCTTTCTTT
TRBV10-2	TRBD1	TRBJ1-3	15	NA	CASRGQGVPGNTIYF	TGCGCCAGCAGGGGACAGGGCGTCCCTGGAAACACCATATATTTT
TRBV3-1/TRBV3-2	NA	TRBJ1-5	18	NA	CASSQGGQGIYSNQPQHF	TGTGCCAGCAGCCAAGGCGGGCAGGGGATTTATAGCAATCAGCCCCAGCATTTT
TRBV11-2	NA	TRBJ1-2	16	NA	CASSPTGREAIYGYTF	TGTGCCAGCAGCCCTACGGGACGGGAGGCGATATATGGCTACACCTTC
TRBV5-1	TRBD1	TRBJ2-1	22	NA	CASSLAPPRTGGSISSYNEQFF	TGCGCCAGCAGCTTGGCCCCCCCCAGGACAGGGGGTTCCATTAGCTCCTACAATGAGCAGTTCTTC
TRBV5-1	NA	TRBJ1-1	15	NA	CASSLAAGPGTEAFF	TGCGCCAGCAGCTTGGCCGCAGGGCCGGGCACTGAAGCTTTCTTT
TRBV3-1/TRBV3-2	NA	TRBJ2-4	16	NA	CASSQVRGNGKNIQYF	TGTGCCAGCAGCCAAGTCAGGGGAAATGGCAAAAACATTCAGTACTTC
TRBV6-6	NA	TRBJ1-3	13	NA	CASSLLSGNTIYF	TGTGCCAGCAGCTTACTCTCTGGAAACACCATATATTTT
TRBV30	TRBD1	TRBJ1-5	14	NA	CAWSHRGRNQPQHF	TGTGCCTGGAGTCACAGGGGAAGGAATCAGCCCCAGCATTTT
TRBV5-4	NA	TRBJ2-3	14	once	CASSLEGARNTQYF	TGTGCCAGCAGCTTGGAAGGGGCAAGGAATACGCAGTATTTT
TRBV6-4	NA	TRBJ2-5	11	once	CARWEWETQYF	TGTGCCAGATGGGAGTGGGAGACCCAGTACTTC
TRBV2	NA	TRBJ2-7	13	NA	CASKQSRSYEQYF	TGTGCCAGCAAACAGAGTCGCTCCTACGAGCAGTACTTC
TRBV7-6	NA	TRBJ1-1	14	NA	CASSLGQGNTEAFF	TGTGCCAGCAGCTTAGGGCAGGGGAACACTGAAGCTTTCTTT
TRBV4-1	NA	TRBJ1-2	15	once	CASSQHPIGGYGYTF	TGCGCCAGCAGCCAGCACCCGATAGGGGGCTATGGCTACACCTTC
TRBV5-4	TRBD2	TRBJ2-3	17	NA	CASSPLLTSGATDTQYF	TGTGCCAGCAGCCCGCTCCTGACTAGCGGGGCCACAGATACGCAGTATTTT
TRBV27	NA	TRBJ1-3	14	NA	CASSFRGAGNTIYF	TGTGCCAGCAGTTTCAGGGGAGCAGGAAACACCATATATTTT
TRBV29-1	NA	TRBJ1-3	13	NA	CSAQSLSGNTIYF	TGCAGCGCTCAGTCCCTCTCTGGAAACACCATATATTTT
TRBV5-1	NA	TRBJ2-3	13	NA	CASSPEAPDTQYF	TGCGCCAGCAGCCCAGAGGCACCAGATACGCAGTATTTT
TRBV5-1	NA	TRBJ1-5	14	NA	CASSPGGSNQPQHF	TGCGCCAGCAGCCCGGGGGGGAGCAATCAGCCCCAGCATTTT
TRBV25-1	TRBD1	TRBJ1-1	15	NA	CASSESGTGLTEAFF	TGTGCCAGCAGTGAATCGGGGACAGGGCTCACTGAAGCTTTCTTT
TRBV14	NA	TRBJ2-7	13	once	CASSQVGGYEQYF	TGTGCCAGCAGCCAAGTGGGGGGCTACGAGCAGTACTTC
TRBV6-1	NA	TRBJ1-2	12	NA	CASSEPGGGYTF	TGTGCCAGCAGTGAACCGGGGGGCGGCTACACCTTC